The clone carrying this T cell receptor beta chain was seen repeatedly, ten times or more. This specimen comes from a study of low-dose radiotherapy and immunotherapy resistance in tumors. V was clipped by 0 bases and J by 2 bases; unmatched bases: 15. The CDR3 totals 21 residues. From germline, CDR1 is MNHEY and CDR2 SVGEGT. Time point described: before trial treatment. A constant-region primer paired with the V-primer adapter amplified TCRs over about 20 PCR cycles. TCRdb reprocessed the reads with MiXCR, giving one entry per CDR3 protein. The sample shows about 47,000 distinct CDR3 sequences, approximately 12% of them seen only once.

This clonotype originated in a female donor with ovarian cancer. The rearrangement links TRBV6-2 or TRBV6-3 to TRBJ2-7, with 14 bases aligning to TRBD2. The sequences come from PBMCs, collected before treatment. Written as DNA, the CDR3 is TGTGCCAGCAGTTACTCGAGACAACTACAAGGGACTAGCGGGGGCGCCTACGAGCAGTACTTC. As protein: CASSYSRQLQGTSGGAYEQYF.